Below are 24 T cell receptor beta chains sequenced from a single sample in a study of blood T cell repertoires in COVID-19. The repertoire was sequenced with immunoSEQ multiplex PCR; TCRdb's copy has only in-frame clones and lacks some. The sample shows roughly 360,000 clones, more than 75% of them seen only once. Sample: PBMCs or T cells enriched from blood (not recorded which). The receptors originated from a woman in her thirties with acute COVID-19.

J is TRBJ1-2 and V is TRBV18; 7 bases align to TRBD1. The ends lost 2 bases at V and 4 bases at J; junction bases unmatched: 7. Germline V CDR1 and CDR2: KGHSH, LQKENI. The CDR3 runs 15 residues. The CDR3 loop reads CASSPDTGVIYGYTF. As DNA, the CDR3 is TGTGCCAGCTCACCAGATACAGGGGTAATCTATGGCTACACCTTC.

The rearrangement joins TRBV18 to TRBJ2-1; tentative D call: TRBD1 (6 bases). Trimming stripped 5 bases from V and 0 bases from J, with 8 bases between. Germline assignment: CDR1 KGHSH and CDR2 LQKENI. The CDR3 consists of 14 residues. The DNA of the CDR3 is TGTGCCAGCTCAGGACAGAGCTCCTACAATGAGCAGTTCTTC. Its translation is CASSGQSSYNEQFF.

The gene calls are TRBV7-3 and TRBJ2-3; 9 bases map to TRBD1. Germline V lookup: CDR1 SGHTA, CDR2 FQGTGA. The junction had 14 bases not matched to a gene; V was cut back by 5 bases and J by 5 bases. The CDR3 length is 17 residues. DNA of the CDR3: TGTGCCAGCAGCCCCCAAAACGGGGACAGGGCTATAGATACGCAGTATTTT. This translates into CASSPQNGDRAIDTQYF.

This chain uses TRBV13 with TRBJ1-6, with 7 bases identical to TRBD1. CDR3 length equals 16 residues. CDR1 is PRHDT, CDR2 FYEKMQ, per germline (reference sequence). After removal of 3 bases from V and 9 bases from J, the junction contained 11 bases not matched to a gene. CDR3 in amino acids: CASSFPTGTEGSPLHF. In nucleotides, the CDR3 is TGTGCCAGCAGCTTCCCAACCGGGACAGAAGGTTCACCCCTCCACTTT.

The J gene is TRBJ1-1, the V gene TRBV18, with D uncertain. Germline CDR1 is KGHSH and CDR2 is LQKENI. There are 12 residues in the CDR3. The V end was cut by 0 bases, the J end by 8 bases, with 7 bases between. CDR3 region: CASSPPGGEAFF. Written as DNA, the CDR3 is TGTGCCAGCTCACCACCGGGAGGGGAAGCTTTCTTT.

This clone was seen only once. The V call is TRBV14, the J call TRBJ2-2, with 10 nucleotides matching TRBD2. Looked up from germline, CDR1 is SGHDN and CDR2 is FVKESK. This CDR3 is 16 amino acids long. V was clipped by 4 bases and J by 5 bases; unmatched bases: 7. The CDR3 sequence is CASSPGLAVGTGELFF. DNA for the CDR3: TGTGCCAGCAGCCCCGGACTAGCGGTCGGGACCGGGGAGCTGTTTTTT. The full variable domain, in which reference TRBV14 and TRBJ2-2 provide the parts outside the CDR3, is EAGVTQFPSHSVIEKGQTVTLRCDPISGHDNLYWYRRVMGKEIKFLLHFVKESKQDESGMPNNRFLAERTGGTYSTLKVQPAELEDSGVYFCASSPGLAVGTGELFFGEGSRLTVL.

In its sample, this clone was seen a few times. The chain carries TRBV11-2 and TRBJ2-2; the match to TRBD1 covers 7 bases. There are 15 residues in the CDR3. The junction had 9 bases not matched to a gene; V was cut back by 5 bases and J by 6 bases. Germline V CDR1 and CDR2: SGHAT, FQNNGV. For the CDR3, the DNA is TGTGCCAGCAGCCCACGGGACAGCCCCGCCGGGGAGCTGTTTTTT. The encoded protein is CASSPRDSPAGELFF.

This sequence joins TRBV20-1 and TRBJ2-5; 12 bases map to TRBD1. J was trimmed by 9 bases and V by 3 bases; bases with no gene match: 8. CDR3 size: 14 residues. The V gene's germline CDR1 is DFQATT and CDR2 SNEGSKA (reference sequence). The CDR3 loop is CSASPGTGGRAQYF. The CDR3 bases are TGCAGTGCTAGTCCCGGGACAGGGGGCAGGGCCCAGTACTTC.

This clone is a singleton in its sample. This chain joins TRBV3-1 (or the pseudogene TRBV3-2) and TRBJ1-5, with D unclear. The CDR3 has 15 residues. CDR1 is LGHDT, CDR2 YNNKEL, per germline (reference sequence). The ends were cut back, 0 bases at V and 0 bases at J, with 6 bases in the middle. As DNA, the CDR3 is TGTGCCAGCAGCCAAGACCTAGATAGCAATCAGCCCCAGCATTTT. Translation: CASSQDLDSNQPQHF.

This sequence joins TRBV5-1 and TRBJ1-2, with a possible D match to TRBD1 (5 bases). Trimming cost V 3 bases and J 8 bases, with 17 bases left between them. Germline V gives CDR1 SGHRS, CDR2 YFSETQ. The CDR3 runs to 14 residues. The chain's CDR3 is CASSSPRGGGGYTF. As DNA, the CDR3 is TGCGCCAGCAGCTCCCCACGGGGCGGGGGGGGCTACACCTTC. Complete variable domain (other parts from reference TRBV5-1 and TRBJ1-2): KAGVTQTPRYLIKTRGQQVTLSCSPISGHRSVSWYQQTPGQGLQFLFEYFSETQRNKGNFPGRFSGRQFSNSRSEMNVSTLELGDSALYLCASSSPRGGGGYTFGSGTRLTVV.

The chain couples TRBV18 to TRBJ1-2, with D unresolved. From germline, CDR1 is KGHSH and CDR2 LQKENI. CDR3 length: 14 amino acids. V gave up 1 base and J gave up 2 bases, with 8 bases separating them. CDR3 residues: CASSPQMENYGYTF. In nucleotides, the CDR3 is TGTGCCAGCTCACCACAAATGGAGAACTATGGCTACACCTTC.

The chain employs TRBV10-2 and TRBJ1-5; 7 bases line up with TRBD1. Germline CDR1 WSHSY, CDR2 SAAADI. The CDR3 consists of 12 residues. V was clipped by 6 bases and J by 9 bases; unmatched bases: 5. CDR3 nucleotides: TGCGCCAGCAGCGACAGGGTCGGGCCCCAGCATTTT. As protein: CASSDRVGPQHF.

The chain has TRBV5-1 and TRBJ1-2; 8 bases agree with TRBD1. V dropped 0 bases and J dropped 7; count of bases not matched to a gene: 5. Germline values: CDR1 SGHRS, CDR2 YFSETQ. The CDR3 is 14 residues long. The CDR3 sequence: CASSLGQGFFGYTF. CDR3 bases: TGCGCCAGCAGCTTGGGACAGGGGTTTTTTGGCTACACCTTC.

The CDR3 is CASSDEGANTEAFF. The DNA for the CDR3 is TGCGCCAGCAGTGATGAAGGGGCGAACACTGAAGCTTTCTTT. The V call is TRBV10-1, the J call TRBJ1-1; the D gene is possibly TRBD1 (5 bases). This CDR3 has 14 amino acids. Trimming pared 3 bases from V and 1 base from J, leaving 9 bases between. From germline, CDR1 is WNHNN and CDR2 SYGVQD (reference sequence).

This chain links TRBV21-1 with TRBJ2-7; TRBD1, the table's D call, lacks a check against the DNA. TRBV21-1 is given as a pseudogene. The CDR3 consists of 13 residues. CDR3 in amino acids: CASTDRGGHEQYF. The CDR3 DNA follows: TGTGCCAGCACGGACAGGGGAGGGCACGAGCAGTACTTC.

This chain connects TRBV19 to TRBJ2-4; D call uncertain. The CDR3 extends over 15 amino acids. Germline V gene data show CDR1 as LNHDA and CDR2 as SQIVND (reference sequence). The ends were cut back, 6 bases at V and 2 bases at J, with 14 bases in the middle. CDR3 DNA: TGTGCCAGTAGCCCTCAAACTAAGCCCAAAAACATTCAGTACTTC. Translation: CASSPQTKPKNIQYF.

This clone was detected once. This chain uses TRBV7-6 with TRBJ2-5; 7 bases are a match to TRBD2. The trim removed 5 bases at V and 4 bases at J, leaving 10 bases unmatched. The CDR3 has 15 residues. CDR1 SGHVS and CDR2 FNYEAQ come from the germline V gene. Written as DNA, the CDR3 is TGTGCCAGCAGCGTAATCTCTGGGGGGGGAGAGACCCAGTACTTC. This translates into CASSVISGGGETQYF.

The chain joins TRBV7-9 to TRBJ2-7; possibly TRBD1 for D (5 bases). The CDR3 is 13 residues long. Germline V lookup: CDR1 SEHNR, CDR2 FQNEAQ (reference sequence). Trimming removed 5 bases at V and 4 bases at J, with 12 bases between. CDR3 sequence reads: CASSQLDTYEQYF. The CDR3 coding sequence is TGTGCCAGCAGCCAATTGGACACTTACGAGCAGTACTTC.

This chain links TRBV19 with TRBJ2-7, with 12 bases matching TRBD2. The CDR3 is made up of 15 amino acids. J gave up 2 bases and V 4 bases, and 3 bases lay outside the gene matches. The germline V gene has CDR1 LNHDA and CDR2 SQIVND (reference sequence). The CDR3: CASSRTSGATYEQYF. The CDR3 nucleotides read TGTGCCAGTAGTAGGACTAGCGGGGCGACCTACGAGCAGTACTTC.

DNA of the CDR3: TGCGCCAGCAGCTTGGACATCGTGGCAGGGATGTACACTGAAGCTTTCTTT. It translates to CASSLDIVAGMYTEAFF. The chain recombines TRBV5-1 with TRBJ1-1, with a tentative D call TRBD1 (5 bases). Trimming pared 0 bases from V and 3 bases from J, leaving 18 bases between. CDR3 size: 17 residues. The germline CDR1 and CDR2 sequences are SGHRS and YFSETQ.

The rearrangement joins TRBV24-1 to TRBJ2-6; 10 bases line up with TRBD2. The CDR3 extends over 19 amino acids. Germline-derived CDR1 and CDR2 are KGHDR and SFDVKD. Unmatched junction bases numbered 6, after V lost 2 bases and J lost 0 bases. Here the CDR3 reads CATSDSQRGGHSGANVLTF. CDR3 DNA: TGTGCCACCAGTGATTCCCAGCGGGGGGGCCACTCTGGGGCCAACGTCCTGACTTTC.

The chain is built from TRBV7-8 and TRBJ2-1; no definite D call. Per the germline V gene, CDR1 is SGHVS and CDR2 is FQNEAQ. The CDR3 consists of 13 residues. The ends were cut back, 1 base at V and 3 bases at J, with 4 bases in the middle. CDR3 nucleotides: TGTGCCAGCAGCTTAGACAACTACAATGAGCAGTTCTTC. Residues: CASSLDNYNEQFF.

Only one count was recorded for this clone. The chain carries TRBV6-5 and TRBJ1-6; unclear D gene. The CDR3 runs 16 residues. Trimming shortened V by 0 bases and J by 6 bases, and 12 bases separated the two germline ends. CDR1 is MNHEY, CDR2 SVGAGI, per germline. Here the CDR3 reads CASSYSTRIGNSPLHF. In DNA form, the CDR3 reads TGTGCCAGCAGTTACTCGACCAGGATCGGTAATTCACCCCTCCACTTT.

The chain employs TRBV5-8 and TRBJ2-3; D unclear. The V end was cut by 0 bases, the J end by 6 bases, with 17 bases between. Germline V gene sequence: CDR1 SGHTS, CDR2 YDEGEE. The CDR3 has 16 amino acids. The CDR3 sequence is CASSLAAPINQDTQYF. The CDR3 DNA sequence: TGTGCCAGCAGCTTGGCCGCACCCATCAATCAGGATACGCAGTATTTT.